One sample yielded the 23 T cell receptor beta chains listed below, sequenced in a study of T cells in Graves' hyperthyroidism and ophthalmopathy. Amplification targeted TCR beta CDR3 regions from RNA transcripts. HTBI primers were used for first-round RT-PCR of the TCR CDR3. Via MiXCR, TCRdb re-called the multiplex PCR reads, giving one row per CDR3 protein. The table records 530,000 or so distinct CDR3 sequences, roughly 18% of them present only once. The sequenced sample was blood. These receptors were obtained from a woman younger than 30 with Graves' ophthalmopathy.

This clonotype was recorded at least ten times. The gene calls are TRBV27 and TRBJ2-7; D may be TRBD1 or TRBD2 (5 bases each). Germline V CDR1 and CDR2: MNHEY, SMNVEV (reference sequence). Deletions cut 2 bases from V and 3 bases from J, with 11 bases between. CDR3 length: 14 amino acids. CDR3 sequence: CASSLGASFYEQYF. The CDR3 bases are TGTGCCAGCAGTTTAGGGGCTAGCTTCTACGAGCAGTACTTC.

This clonotype was observed a few times. The gene calls are TRBV7-9 and TRBJ2-6; D not resolved. The CDR3 is made up of 13 amino acids. Germline V gene sequence: CDR1 SEHNR, CDR2 FQNEAQ (reference sequence). Trimming removed 1 base at V and 9 bases at J, with 7 bases between. In DNA, the CDR3 is TGTGCCAGCAGCTTAGTCTTGGTCAACGTCCTGACTTTC. Translated, it gives CASSLVLVNVLTF.

This clonotype was recorded many times. The rearrangement links TRBV7-3 to TRBJ2-7, with a possible D match to TRBD1 (6 bases). This CDR3 spans 13 amino acids. Germline CDR1 reads SGHTA; CDR2 reads FQGTGA. Between the trimmed V and J ends, which lost 4 bases and 7 bases, there was a span of 14 bases. The CDR3: CASSSTGSGEQYF. The DNA for the CDR3 is TGTGCCAGCAGCTCGACAGGCTCGGGGGAGCAGTACTTC.

The rearrangement uses TRBV9 and TRBJ2-3; 7 bases fit TRBD2. The germline CDR1 and CDR2 sequences are SGDLS and YYNGEE. This CDR3 region has 13 residues. J lost 5 bases, V lost 3 bases, and 3 bases had no gene match. CDR3 DNA: TGTGCCAGCAGCGCTGCGGGAGAAGATACGCAGTATTTT. It specifies CASSAAGEDTQYF. Supplemented by reference TRBV9 and TRBJ2-3, the full variable domain reads DSGVTQTPKHLITATGQRVTLRCSPRSGDLSVYWYQQSLDQGLQFLIQYYNGEERAKGNILERFSAQQFPDLHSELNLSSLELGDSALYFCASSAAGEDTQYFGPGTRLTVL.

The table lists this clonotype with a few counts. The chain carries TRBV5-1 and TRBJ1-2; a possible D gene is TRBD1 (6 bases). Trimming took 0 bases from V and 4 from J, leaving 13 bases between them. CDR1 and CDR2 from the germline V gene are SGHRS and YFSETQ. The CDR3 is made up of 15 amino acids. The CDR3 DNA reads as TGCGCCAGCAGCTTGGGGGCGATGACAGGCTATGGCTACACCTTC. The encoded protein is CASSLGAMTGYGYTF.

The chain is built from TRBV7-9 and TRBJ2-1, with 7 bases fitting TRBD2. From germline, CDR1 is SEHNR and CDR2 FQNEAQ (reference sequence). Trimming removed 4 bases from V and 9 bases from J; junction bases left unmatched: 12. There are 15 residues in the CDR3. The DNA of the CDR3 is TGTGCCAGCAGCTGGGAGGAAGGCAGGGAGGGTGAGCAGTTCTTC. The encoded protein is CASSWEEGREGEQFF.

This clonotype has ten or more counts. The chain combines TRBV29-1 with TRBJ1-2, with D unresolved. Germline assignment: CDR1 SQVTM and CDR2 ANQGSEA. Deletions cut 4 bases from V and 7 bases from J, with 13 bases between. CDR3 length: 12 amino acids. In DNA form, the CDR3 reads TGCAGCGTTGTGGACGGGAAGGTTGGCTACACCTTC. This translates into CSVVDGKVGYTF.

This clonotype has a count of ten or more. The chain combines TRBV30 with TRBJ2-2, with TRBD1 matching over 7 bases. With V trimmed by 1 base and J by 8 bases, 19 bases remained unmatched. This CDR3 is 18 amino acids long. Germline CDR1 reads GTSNPN; CDR2 reads SVGIG (reference sequence). The CDR3 DNA sequence: TGTGCCTGGAGTGCCCAACACGCAGAAGACAGGGCTAGGGGGGAGCTGTTTTTT. It yields the protein CAWSAQHAEDRARGELFF.

This clonotype was counted many times. The rearrangement links TRBV18 to TRBJ1-1, with D perhaps TRBD1 (5 bases). Deletions cut 2 bases from V and 1 base from J, with 11 bases between. The CDR3 spans 15 residues. Germline CDR1 and CDR2: KGHSH and LQKENI. The CDR3 region is CASSPWGTENTEAFF. In nucleotides, the CDR3 is TGTGCCAGCTCACCATGGGGGACGGAGAACACTGAAGCTTTCTTT.

This clonotype was seen at least ten times. The rearrangement joins TRBV2 to TRBJ2-7; the D gene is possibly TRBD2 (6 bases). Per the germline V gene, CDR1 is SNHLY and CDR2 is FYNNEI. CDR3 size: 13 residues. Trimming pared 7 bases from V and 4 bases from J, leaving 14 bases between. Here the CDR3 DNA reads TGTGCCAGCATCAGATCCGCGGGGTACGAGCAGTACTTC. This gives the protein CASIRSAGYEQYF.

The rearrangement joins TRBV6-1 to TRBJ1-6, with D unclear. The CDR3 is 12 amino acids. Germline V gene lookup returns CDR1 MNHNS and CDR2 SASEGT. V was clipped by 2 bases and J by 9 bases, with 5 bases between them. CDR3 nucleotides: TGTGCCAGCAGTGAATTTGGTTCACCCCTCCACTTT. Amino acid sequence: CASSEFGSPLHF.

This clonotype was seen a few times. The chain joins TRBV5-8 to TRBJ1-5; 8 nucleotides line up with TRBD1. The CDR3 spans 15 residues. V dropped 3 bases and J dropped 9; count of bases not matched to a gene: 11. The germline V gene has CDR1 SGHTS and CDR2 YDEGEE. CDR3 coding DNA: TGTGCCAGCAGCTCACCCGGGACAGGTTTGCGGCCCCAGCATTTT. Protein: CASSSPGTGLRPQHF.

The chain employs TRBV28 and TRBJ1-2; D possibly corresponds to TRBD1 (6 bases). This CDR3 spans 14 amino acids. The V and J ends lost 5 bases and 5 bases respectively, with 15 bases between them. The germline V gene has CDR1 MDHEN and CDR2 SYDVKM. CDR3: CASSQRGASYGYTF. CDR3 coding DNA: TGTGCCAGCAGTCAGCGGGGGGCGAGTTATGGCTACACCTTC.

The sample holds a few counts of this clonotype. CDR3 sequence reads: CASSAGTSVADEQFF. The CDR3 DNA follows: TGCGCCAGCAGCGCGGGGACTAGCGTGGCGGATGAGCAGTTCTTC. The chain joins TRBV5-1 to TRBJ2-1; 10 nucleotides line up with TRBD2. The V gene's germline CDR1 is SGHRS and CDR2 YFSETQ. J was trimmed by 8 bases and V by 4 bases; bases with no gene match: 9. The CDR3 sequence is 15 residues long.

This clonotype was found many times. The rearrangement uses TRBV10-3 and TRBJ2-3; 10 nucleotides align to TRBD2. Germline V gene data show CDR1 as ENHRY and CDR2 as SYGVKD. Trimming took 11 bases from V and 0 from J; bases not matched to a gene: 11. The CDR3 has 16 residues. CDR3 bases: TGTGCCGCCACTAGCGGGATGGCGACTAGCACAGATACGCAGTATTTT. Translated, it gives CAATSGMATSTDTQYF.

This clonotype was observed at least ten times. The chain recombines TRBV20-1 with TRBJ2-1, with 7 bases identical to TRBD2. This CDR3 spans 12 amino acids. The germline CDR1 and CDR2 sequences are DFQATT and SNEGSKA (reference sequence). With V trimmed by 7 bases and J by 8 bases, 8 bases remained unmatched. The DNA of the CDR3 is TGCAGTGTATACCAGCGGGACGATGAGCAGTTCTTC. It is translated as CSVYQRDDEQFF.

The V call is TRBV30, the J call TRBJ1-1; D unclear. The germline V gene has CDR1 GTSNPN and CDR2 SVGIG (reference sequence). CDR3 length: 13 amino acids. The V and J ends lost 0 bases and 10 bases respectively, with 15 bases between them. In DNA, the CDR3 is TGTGCCTGGAGTGTCAGTGCAGCCGTCTTAGCTTTCTTT. Protein sequence: CAWSVSAAVLAFF.

About this clonotype: A read error may produce the germline difference seen at one junction end. J is TRBJ1-1 and V is TRBV19; 9 bases agree with TRBD1. Germline values: CDR1 LNHDA, CDR2 SQIVND (reference sequence). This CDR3 is 14 amino acids long. The CDR3 sequence is CASSLDRDRAEAFF. The CDR3 bases are TGTGCCAGTAGTCTAGACCGGGACAGGGCTGAAGCTTTCTTT.

This clonotype was counted at least ten times. The chain links TRBV30 to TRBJ1-1; D is unresolved. Between the trimmed V and J ends, which lost 5 bases and 0 bases, there was a span of 13 bases. The CDR3 totals 14 residues. CDR1 is GTSNPN, CDR2 SVGIG, per germline (reference sequence). The CDR3 DNA follows: TGTGCCTGGGCAGGAGGTTTAATGAACACTGAAGCTTTCTTT. Translated, it gives CAWAGGLMNTEAFF.

This clonotype was observed many times. The chain carries TRBV20-1 and TRBJ2-2; 9 positions match TRBD2. Germline CDR1 DFQATT, CDR2 SNEGSKA (reference sequence). J was trimmed by 7 bases and V by 7 bases; bases with no gene match: 7. There are 13 residues in the CDR3. CDR3 sequence reads: CSGRTSAIGELFF. The CDR3 DNA reads as TGCAGTGGTAGGACTAGCGCTATCGGGGAGCTGTTTTTT.

Here the CDR3 reads CASSLDPGAETQYF. The DNA of the CDR3 is TGCGCCAGCAGCTTGGACCCAGGGGCCGAGACCCAGTACTTC. The genes are TRBV5-1 and TRBJ2-5, with D possibly being TRBD1 (6 bases). V shed 0 bases and J shed 5 bases, with 11 bases lying between them. CDR1 SGHRS and CDR2 YFSETQ come from the germline V gene. The CDR3 extends over 14 amino acids.

The CDR3 sequence: CASSPGDSSGNTIYF. The CDR3 region has the DNA TGTGCCAGCTCACCAGGGGACAGCTCTGGAAACACCATATATTTT. The chain couples TRBV18 to TRBJ1-3; 7 positions agree with TRBD1. The V gene end was trimmed by 2 bases and the J gene end by 0 bases; junction bases not matched to a gene: 1. The CDR3 covers 15 residues. CDR1 and CDR2 from the germline V gene are KGHSH and LQKENI.

This clonotype showed up many times. The chain's CDR3 is CASSRGQGTSTDTQYF. In DNA, the CDR3 is TGCGCCAGCAGCCGGGGACAGGGTACTAGCACAGATACGCAGTATTTT. The chain couples TRBV5-1 to TRBJ2-3; TRBD1 matches at 9 bases. Per the germline V gene, CDR1 is SGHRS and CDR2 is YFSETQ. The ends lost 4 bases at V and 0 bases at J; junction bases unmatched: 6. The CDR3 extends over 16 amino acids.